This T cell receptor beta chain was identified in a study of monozygotic twins with inflammatory bowel disease. The study's findings and limits: Healthy twins shared more clonotypes with others than IBD patients, most markedly active ones. On the inverse Simpson index, IBD patients scored lower for TCRbeta diversity than healthy co-twins.

With regard to this clonotype: The antigen remains undetermined.

Using TCRalpha and TCRbeta cDNA, the researchers carried out two nested PCRs that lasted around 15 and 9 cycles. TCRdb derives one entry per CDR3 protein from the 5' RACE reads, leaving out DNA. Reported are some 150,000 distinct CDR3 sequences; the ten largest clones contain 1.2%. Per donor, less than 3 ml of blood was collected and frozen. The sequence was obtained from a human donor with ulcerative colitis or Crohn's disease, or a healthy co-twin of an affected twin (not recorded which). Sequencing was performed on blood.

CDR3 protein: CASSQRGLAGGPSYEQYF. This chain joins TRBV18 and TRBJ2-7; without DNA, the TCRdb call of TRBD2 cannot be checked. Germline CDR1 and CDR2: KGHSH and LQKENI. The CDR3 sequence is 18 residues long.